A selection of T cell receptor beta chains follows, all from one sample in a study of blood T cells in healthy people across ages. TCRdb reanalysed the 5' RACE reads using MiXCR and keeps one entry per CDR3 protein. There are around 2 million distinct CDR3 sequences in the sample; more than 35% occur only once, and 20% to 25% lies in the top ten. Sequencing used blood. The receptor source for this set is a human donor in good health. The CDR3 runs from the conserved cysteine through the conserved F or W. The D gene is left open where the match is weak. Expanded clones are given a class, and other clones once, few, many or no size at all.

V	J	size	D	CDR3	DNA
TRBV6-5	TRBJ1-2	few	NA	CASRRQPFSGYTF	TGTGCCAGCAGACGCCAGCCCTTCTCGGGCTACACCTTC
TRBV12-3/TRBV12-4	TRBJ2-1	few	NA	CASRSNEQFF	TGTGCCAGCAGGAGCAATGAGCAGTTCTTC
TRBV29-1	TRBJ2-5	few	TRBD1	CSVEMTGASSVQYF	TGCAGCGTTGAAATGACAGGGGCGTCGTCAGTGCAGTACTTC
TRBV5-1	TRBJ2-3	NA	NA	CASSLWGESDTQYF	TGCGCCAGCAGCTTGTGGGGGGAATCAGATACGCAGTATTTT
TRBV7-2	TRBJ1-1	NA	TRBD1	CASSLANRGTEAFF	TGTGCCAGCAGCTTAGCGAACAGGGGTACTGAAGCTTTCTTT
TRBV3-1	TRBJ1-5	NA	NA	CASSQGSGGQRSNQPQHF	TGTGCCAGCAGCCAGGGGAGTGGGGGGCAGAGGAGCAATCAGCCCCAGCATTTT
TRBV5-6	TRBJ1-1	NA	NA	CASTREGASAEAFF	TGTGCCAGCACCAGGGAAGGGGCGTCCGCTGAAGCTTTCTTT
TRBV5-1	TRBJ2-6	NA	TRBD1	CASSTLTGSGANVLTF	TGCGCCAGCAGCACACTGACAGGGTCTGGGGCCAACGTCCTGACTTTC
TRBV2	TRBJ2-7	few	NA	CASSRGRGGYEQYF	TGTGCCAGCTCGCGGGGACGAGGGGGCTACGAGCAGTACTTC
TRBV5-1	TRBJ1-4	NA	NA	CANSLTDPNEKLFF	TGCGCCAACAGCCTTACCGACCCGAATGAAAAACTGTTTTTT
TRBV7-2	TRBJ2-5	few	NA	CASSLVNRVGETQYF	TGTGCCAGCAGCTTAGTAAACAGGGTTGGAGAGACCCAGTACTTC
TRBV7-9	TRBJ2-1	few	NA	CTSSPYVGTDEQFF	TGTACCAGCAGCCCATACGTCGGCACCGATGAGCAGTTCTTC
TRBV28	TRBJ2-5	few	TRBD1	CASNPWGDRGQETQYF	TGTGCCAGCAATCCCTGGGGGGACAGGGGGCAAGAGACCCAGTACTTC
TRBV5-1	TRBJ1-5	NA	NA	CASSLVPGERDQPQHF	TGCGCCAGCAGCTTGGTCCCAGGGGAAAGGGATCAGCCCCAGCATTTT
TRBV12-3/TRBV12-4	TRBJ2-7	NA	TRBD2	CASSRGGGEVRREQYF	TGTGCCAGCAGCCGGGGGGGGGGCGAAGTCAGGAGGGAGCAGTACTTC